The 28 T cell receptor beta chains in this list originate from one sample, sequenced in a study of OX40 agonist ivuxolimab in advanced cancers. Generated by immunoSEQ multiplex PCR, the TCRdb table keeps only in-frame clones and is missing some. The sample consists of 90,000 or so clones, roughly 91% of them appearing once. The specimen was CD4+ or CD8+ T cells sorted from blood, collected in a trial of the OX40 agonist ivuxolimab. The receptor set was obtained from an adult with an advanced solid tumor such as melanoma, head and neck, liver or kidney cancer.

The chain has TRBV15 and TRBJ2-2; TRBD1 matches 9 bases. Germline V gene data show CDR1 as LNHNV and CDR2 as YYDKDF (reference sequence). The V and J ends lost 11 bases and 5 bases, in that order; junction bases with no gene match: 6. The CDR3 runs 13 residues. CDR3 sequence: CASRQGGTGELFF. CDR3 DNA sequence: TGTGCCTCACGACAGGGGGGGACCGGGGAGCTGTTTTTT.

The CDR3 DNA sequence: TGTGCCAGCAGCTTAGAACTAGCGGGAGGCCGCTCCTACGAGCAGTACTTC. It is translated as CASSLELAGGRSYEQYF. The chain has TRBV11-1 and TRBJ2-7; 12 bases agree with TRBD2. The V gene's germline CDR1 is SGHAT and CDR2 FQDESV (reference sequence). The V and J ends lost 1 base and 0 bases, in that order; junction bases with no gene match: 4. CDR3 length: 17 amino acids.

This clone has only a few counts. The chain has TRBV2 and TRBJ1-5; 9 bases are a match to TRBD1. Trimming cost V 5 bases and J 5 bases; bases outside gene matches: 4. Germline V gene sequence: CDR1 SNHLY, CDR2 FYNNEI. CDR3 length: 14 residues. The CDR3 protein is CASSWDRDYQPQHF. DNA for the CDR3: TGTGCCAGCAGTTGGGACAGGGATTATCAGCCCCAGCATTTT. Complete variable domain (other parts from reference TRBV2 and TRBJ1-5): EPEVTQTPSHQVTQMGQEVILRCVPISNHLYFYWYRQILGQKVEFLVSFYNNEISEKSEIFDDQFSVERPDGSNFTLKIRSTKLEDSAMYFCASSWDRDYQPQHFGDGTRLSIL.

The chain couples TRBV18 to TRBJ1-2, with D uncertain. This CDR3 spans 14 amino acids. From germline, CDR1 is KGHSH and CDR2 LQKENI. The ends were cut back, 2 bases at V and 2 bases at J, with 9 bases in the middle. The CDR3 loop reads CASSPKGENYGYTF. The CDR3 coding sequence is TGTGCCAGCTCACCAAAGGGCGAGAACTATGGCTACACCTTC. The full variable domain, completed using reference TRBV18 and TRBJ1-2, is NAGVMQNPRHLVRRRGQEARLRCSPMKGHSHVYWYRQLPEEGLKFMVYLQKENIIDESGMPKERFSAEFPKEGPSILRIQQVVRGDSAAYFCASSPKGENYGYTFGSGTRLTVV.

V is TRBV28 and J is TRBJ1-5; no clear D gene. CDR1 is MDHEN and CDR2 is SYDVKM in the germline V gene. There are 14 residues in the CDR3. V was shortened by 3 bases and J by 4 bases, with 10 bases between the two germline ends. CDR3 region: CASSLGYPNQPQHF. CDR3 nucleotides: TGTGCCAGCAGTTTGGGCTACCCTAATCAGCCCCAGCATTTT.

The chain is built from TRBV27 and TRBJ2-1; perhaps D is TRBD1 or TRBD2 (5 bases each). This CDR3 region has 20 residues. Germline V gives CDR1 MNHEY, CDR2 SMNVEV (reference sequence). V was clipped by 1 base and J by 2 bases, with 24 bases between them. CDR3 nucleotides: TGTGCCAGCAGTTTATGGGTGCGGTGGGACCAAAGAGGGCCCTACAATGAGCAGTTCTTC. Translating gives CASSLWVRWDQRGPYNEQFF.

The rearrangement uses TRBV6-5 and TRBJ2-5, with unresolved D. CDR3 length: 13 residues. Between the trimmed V and J ends, which lost 4 bases and 7 bases, there was a span of 13 bases. Looked up from germline, CDR1 is MNHEY and CDR2 is SVGAGI. The CDR3 here is CASSLGSSGTQYF. The CDR3 DNA reads as TGTGCCAGCAGTTTAGGGTCCTCCGGGACCCAGTACTTC.

The J gene is TRBJ2-1, the V gene TRBV19, with 15 bases lining up with TRBD2. CDR3 length: 18 amino acids. Trimming at V came to 7 bases and at J to 0 bases, leaving 7 bases not matched to a gene. Germline V lookup: CDR1 LNHDA, CDR2 SQIVND (reference sequence). The CDR3 spells CASTGTSGRSSSYNEQFF. CDR3 nucleotide sequence: TGTGCCAGTACCGGGACTAGCGGGAGGAGCAGCTCCTACAATGAGCAGTTCTTC.

The chain has TRBV6-6 and TRBJ1-2; 7 nucleotides agree with TRBD1. Germline V gives CDR1 MNHNY, CDR2 SVGAGI (reference sequence). The CDR3 covers 14 residues. V was pared by 6 bases and J by 6 bases, with 10 bases of the junction left unmatched. The CDR3 sequence: CASSKTGTVNGYTF. The CDR3 nucleotides read TGTGCCAGCAGCAAGACAGGGACCGTTAATGGCTACACCTTC.

This rearrangement joins TRBV5-1 to TRBJ2-1; 11 positions match TRBD2. Trimming removed 4 bases from V and 10 bases from J; junction bases left unmatched: 4. Germline CDR1 and CDR2: SGHRS and YFSETQ. The CDR3 totals 13 residues. CDR3 nucleotide sequence: TGCGCCAGCAGCCGGACTAGCGGGCCCGAGCAGTTCTTC. Translation: CASSRTSGPEQFF.

This chain joins TRBV5-6 and TRBJ2-5, with 7 bases aligning to TRBD1. Trimming at V came to 4 bases and at J to 4 bases, leaving 13 bases not matched to a gene. The CDR3 runs 16 residues. Germline V gene data show CDR1 as SGHDT and CDR2 as YYEEEE. This chain's CDR3 is CASSLGQVVLSETQYF. The CDR3, as DNA: TGTGCCAGCAGCCTAGGACAGGTGGTGCTCTCAGAGACCCAGTACTTC. Full variable domain (rest looked up from reference TRBV5-6 and TRBJ2-5): DAGVTQSPTHLIKTRGQQVTLRCSPKSGHDTVSWYQQALGQGPQFIFQYYEEEERQRGNFPDRFSGHQFPNYSSELNVNALLLGDSALYLCASSLGQVVLSETQYFGPGTRLLVL.

This chain uses TRBV7-2 with TRBJ1-1; D is unresolved. CDR3 length equals 14 residues. V was pared by 3 bases and J by 1 base, with 9 bases between. CDR1 is SGHTA and CDR2 is FQGNSA in the germline V gene. The CDR3 region has the DNA TGTGCCAGCAGCTTTGGAGGCAAGAACACTGAAGCTTTCTTT. Protein sequence: CASSFGGKNTEAFF.

The V gene is TRBV28, the J gene TRBJ1-2; 9 nucleotides agree with TRBD1. The V gene's germline CDR1 is MDHEN and CDR2 SYDVKM. This CDR3 has 18 residues. Trimming cost V 6 bases and J 3 bases; bases outside gene matches: 17. DNA of the CDR3: TGTGCCAGCAGCAGAACCGTACGAAGACAGGGGGTAGACTATGGCTACACCTTC. It translates to CASSRTVRRQGVDYGYTF.

A few counts support this clone. The chain links TRBV11-2 to TRBJ2-7; TRBD1 agrees at 9 bases. The CDR3 consists of 14 residues. Trimming cost V 5 bases and J 5 bases; bases outside gene matches: 7. Germline CDR1 SGHAT, CDR2 FQNNGV. CDR3 sequence reads: CASSANRGLNEQYF. The CDR3 DNA follows: TGTGCCAGCAGCGCTAACAGGGGGCTCAACGAGCAGTACTTC.

This chain links TRBV4-3 with TRBJ2-5, with a possible D match to TRBD1 (6 bases). The length of the CDR3 is 14 residues. The germline gives CDR1 LGHNA, CDR2 YSLEER. V was clipped by 1 base and J by 6 bases, with 12 bases between them. Here the CDR3 reads CASSQGHGDKTQYF. The CDR3 bases are TGCGCCAGCAGCCAAGGCCATGGGGACAAGACCCAGTACTTC.

The chain carries TRBV5-1 and TRBJ2-5; D may be TRBD1 (7 bases). From germline, CDR1 is SGHRS and CDR2 YFSETQ. V was cut by 4 bases and J by 2 bases, with 15 bases left in between. This CDR3 has 15 amino acids. This CDR3 reads CASSGRGTAQETQYF. Here the CDR3 DNA reads TGCGCCAGCAGCGGCCGGGGGACAGCGCAAGAGACCCAGTACTTC. Complete variable domain (other parts from reference TRBV5-1 and TRBJ2-5): KAGVTQTPRYLIKTRGQQVTLSCSPISGHRSVSWYQQTPGQGLQFLFEYFSETQRNKGNFPGRFSGRQFSNSRSEMNVSTLELGDSALYLCASSGRGTAQETQYFGPGTRLLVL.

The gene calls are TRBV29-1 and TRBJ2-6; 8 nucleotides align to TRBD1. This CDR3 comprises 14 residues. With V trimmed by 7 bases and J by 1 base, 3 bases remained unmatched. CDR1 and CDR2 (germline): SQVTM, ANQGSEA. Here the CDR3 reads CSARTGSGANVLTF. CDR3 DNA sequence: TGCAGCGCCAGGACAGGGTCTGGGGCCAACGTCCTGACTTTC.

This sequence joins TRBV19 and TRBJ2-7; tentative D call: TRBD1 (6 bases). V lost 3 bases to trimming and J lost 2 bases, with 11 bases between them. The CDR3 loop spans 14 amino acids. Per germline, CDR1 LNHDA and CDR2 SQIVND (reference sequence). The CDR3 reads CASSIYSGAYEQYF. The CDR3 DNA is TGTGCCAGTAGTATTTATTCAGGGGCCTACGAGCAGTACTTC.

This clone was seen only once. The chain recombines TRBV5-1 with TRBJ1-1; the D gene is possibly TRBD1 (6 bases). V lost 2 bases and J lost 0, with 8 bases in between. The CDR3 is 14 residues long. Germline CDR1 is SGHRS and CDR2 is YFSETQ. The CDR3 reads CASSLQGMNTEAFF. CDR3 coding DNA: TGCGCCAGCAGCTTACAGGGAATGAACACTGAAGCTTTCTTT.

The chain is built from TRBV30 and TRBJ2-6, with a tentative D call TRBD2 (7 bases). With 1 base removed from V and 4 bases from J, the gap between germline ends came to 14 bases. The CDR3 has 16 residues. Germline CDR1 and CDR2: GTSNPN and SVGIG (reference sequence). Here the CDR3 DNA reads TGTGCCTGGAGTGAGGCTGGGGGGGCCGGGGCCAACGTCCTGACTTTC. It is translated as CAWSEAGGAGANVLTF.

The J gene is TRBJ2-3, the V gene TRBV19, with D possibly being TRBD1 or TRBD2 (5 bases each). The V end was cut by 8 bases, the J end by 0 bases, with 12 bases between. The CDR3 spans 14 residues. Germline V CDR1 and CDR2: LNHDA, SQIVND (reference sequence). CDR3 nucleotide sequence: TGTGCCAGTTCGGGGCCTACAAGCACAGATACGCAGTATTTT. Amino acid sequence: CASSGPTSTDTQYF.

The sample holds a few counts of this clone. The chain joins TRBV7-2 to TRBJ2-1, with TRBD2 matching over 9 bases. This CDR3 has 15 amino acids. V was clipped by 1 base and J by 7 bases; unmatched bases: 5. Germline-derived CDR1 and CDR2 are SGHTA and FQGNSA. For the CDR3, the DNA is TGTGCCAGCAGCTTAGATTTTAGCGGGGGAAATGAGCAGTTCTTC. Amino acids: CASSLDFSGGNEQFF.

Regarding this clone: The conserved closing phenylalanine or tryptophan is absent in this CDR3, likely reflecting a read error. No DNA is shown, since the ends of the CDR3 on it are uncertain; the CDR3 is the one TCRdb lists. The chain couples TRBV11-2 to TRBJ2-7; the D call of TRBD2 is as the table states it, not checked on the DNA. With termini counted, the CDR3 has 13 amino acids. The germline gives CDR1 SGHAT, CDR2 FQNNGV. The CDR3 here is CASSFDRPVSLVL.

This clone is a singleton in its sample. The gene calls are TRBV6-1 and TRBJ1-5; D remains unclear. The CDR3 spans 15 residues. From germline, CDR1 is MNHNS and CDR2 SASEGT. Trimming left V 5 bases short and J 0 bases short, with 11 bases between. In DNA form, the CDR3 reads TGTGCCAGCAGTTTGGTTATAGGTAGCAATCAGCCCCAGCATTTT. This sequence encodes CASSLVIGSNQPQHF.

The count of this clone is one. The chain is built from TRBV9 and TRBJ2-3; TRBD2 agrees at 9 bases. This CDR3 is 15 amino acids long. V shed 0 bases, J shed 3 bases, and the junction held 2 bases outside the gene matches. The germline V gene has CDR1 SGDLS and CDR2 YYNGEE. CDR3 DNA sequence: TGTGCCAGCAGCGTAGGAAGCGGGAGGACAGATACGCAGTATTTT. It specifies CASSVGSGRTDTQYF.

This clone was seen once. The DNA for the CDR3 is TGTGCCAGCAGCCAAGTGCGGGGGGCGAGTGGCTACACCTTC. Translating gives CASSQVRGASGYTF. This chain connects TRBV14 to TRBJ1-2, with D maybe TRBD1 (6 bases). CDR3 length equals 14 residues. V shed 1 base and J shed 7 bases, with 13 bases lying between them. Looked up from germline, CDR1 is SGHDN and CDR2 is FVKESK.

The J gene is TRBJ2-1, the V gene TRBV5-3; D uncertain. TRBV5-3 is sorted into the ORF group, with uncertain function. This CDR3 contains 15 residues. V lost 4 bases and J 7 bases, leaving 18 bases between the germline ends. The CDR3 nucleotides read TGTGCCAGAAGCCCCGGTCCTGGAGTAGGGAATGAGCAGTTCTTC. This codes for CARSPGPGVGNEQFF.

The table lists this clone with a count of one. The CDR3 loop reads CAWSGQLSSYNEQFF. CDR3 sequence (DNA): TGTGCCTGGAGTGGCCAGCTGAGCTCCTACAATGAGCAGTTCTTC. The chain joins TRBV30 to TRBJ2-1, with unresolved D. Trimming took off 1 base at V and 0 bases at J, with 10 bases between the two ends. From germline, CDR1 is GTSNPN and CDR2 SVGIG (reference sequence). The CDR3 covers 15 residues. Using reference TRBV30 and TRBJ2-1 for the parts outside the CDR3, the full variable domain is SQTIHQWPATLVQPVGSPLSLECTVEGTSNPNLYWYRQAAGRGLQLLFYSVGIGQISSEVPQNLSASRPQDRQFILSSKKLLLSDSGFYLCAWSGQLSSYNEQFFGPGTRLTVL.